This T cell receptor (beta chain) is from a study of T cells expressing NK-cell markers. Background on the study: In the group of eight sequenced donors, seven were HCMV-seropositive and one was seronegative.

The length of the CDR3 is 16 residues. The V gene's germline CDR1 is MNHEY and CDR2 SVGEGT. Whole-study findings and limits: In a handful of donors, dominant CD3+CD56+NKG2C+ clones formed roughly 1.0-7.5% of CD8+ cells.

In generating TCR beta cDNA, 5'RACE template switching with UMIs was used. No DNA is given; TCRdb re-called the 5' RACE reads and lists each CDR3 protein once. The table lists around 110,000 distinct CDR3 sequences, with under 20% in the top ten. On this clonotype itself: Its antigen is as yet unknown.

The chain employs TRBV6-2 or TRBV6-3 and TRBJ2-1. The TCR was taken from a woman aged 18 to 75 in good health. The sample consisted of blood T cells: a sorted CD56 or NKG2C T cell subset, CD4+ or CD8+ T cells, or bulk PBMC T cells (not recorded which). The CDR3 is CASSYSVSNTYNEQFF.